The clone carrying this TCR beta chain was seen a few times. Its antigen is not known. The authors ran a second PCR of 7 to 11 cycles using a sample-barcoded 5' primer and a J-beta primer mix. TCRdb itself ran the 5' RACE reads through MiXCR, one entry per CDR3 protein. Of roughly 500,000 distinct CDR3 sequences in the sample, approximately 30% were seen once. This specimen belongs to a study of blood T cells in healthy people across ages. Study results and caveats: The study lacked donor CMV status, which possibly confounded expanded clonotype changes. A roughly linear fall in TCR beta diversity per million T cells was seen with increasing age.

V was clipped by 5 bases and J by 2 bases; unmatched bases: 5. CDR1 KGHSH and CDR2 LQKENI come from the germline V gene. This CDR3 spans 14 amino acids. This clonotype was obtained from a woman aged 65 to 85 in good health. The sample comprised blood. The chain is built from TRBV18 and TRBJ2-5; 7 nucleotides line up with TRBD1. The CDR3 DNA reads TGTGCCAGCTCAGCGACAGGGTCGCAAGAGACCCAGTACTTC. This encodes CASSATGSQETQYF.